These 10 T cell receptor beta chains originate from one sample sequenced in a study of blood T cell repertoires in COVID-19. TCRdb's copy holds only in-frame clones and misses some; the assay was immunoSEQ multiplex PCR. The table lists around 100,000 clones, roughly 90% of them singletons. Sequenced sample: peripheral blood. All receptors come from a man in his 70s with acute or convalescent COVID-19.

The rearrangement joins TRBV12-3 or TRBV12-4 to TRBJ1-5; no definite D call. The CDR3 is 12 residues long. Trimming stripped 6 bases from V and 4 bases from J, with 7 bases between. The CDR3 DNA is TGTGCCAGCAGACGAGGGAATCAGCCCCAGCATTTT. Protein: CASRRGNQPQHF.

This clone has only a few counts. V is TRBV5-5 and J is TRBJ1-5; TRBD1 matches at 8 bases. Germline V CDR1 and CDR2: SGHKS, YYEKEE (reference sequence). This CDR3 spans 17 amino acids. The V and J ends lost 4 bases and 0 bases, in that order; junction bases with no gene match: 9. The CDR3 spells CASSGGQGALSNQPQHF. The CDR3, as DNA: TGTGCCAGCAGCGGCGGTCAGGGGGCTCTTAGCAATCAGCCCCAGCATTTT.

The V gene is TRBV18, the J gene TRBJ1-1; possibly TRBD1 for D (5 bases). The germline V and J ends were trimmed by 3 bases and 7 bases, with 9 bases remaining between them. This CDR3 is built from 12 residues. The germline CDR1 and CDR2 sequences are KGHSH and LQKENI. DNA for the CDR3: TGTGCCAGCTCACCTGACAGAAGTGAAGCTTTCTTT. It translates to CASSPDRSEAFF.

V and J are TRBV11-2 and TRBJ2-1, with D hard to call. V was trimmed by 1 base and J by 0 bases, leaving 10 bases between them. The CDR3 is made up of 16 amino acids. Germline lookup yields CDR1 SGHAT and CDR2 FQNNGV. The CDR3 region is CASSLVAESSYNEQFF. CDR3 in DNA: TGTGCCAGCAGCTTAGTGGCGGAAAGCTCCTACAATGAGCAGTTCTTC.

The J gene is TRBJ2-7, the V gene TRBV19; D ambiguous. The V end was cut by 3 bases, the J end by 3 bases, with 3 bases between. The CDR3 sequence is 11 residues long. The germline gives CDR1 LNHDA, CDR2 SQIVND (reference sequence). DNA for the CDR3: TGTGCCAGTAGTATCCTCTACGAGCAGTACTTC. Protein: CASSILYEQYF.

The rearrangement uses TRBV11-2 and TRBJ1-3; D perhaps matches TRBD1 (5 bases). The CDR3 length is 18 residues. V dropped 1 base and J dropped 5 bases, with 21 bases sitting between them. The germline gives CDR1 SGHAT, CDR2 FQNNGV. In DNA, the CDR3 is TGTGCCAGCAGCTTAGCCCCGGGAGGGGTTACCTTCAGAAACACCATATATTTT. Protein product: CASSLAPGGVTFRNTIYF. Filled out from reference TRBV11-2 and TRBJ1-3, the complete variable domain reads EAGVAQSPRYKIIEKRQSVAFWCNPISGHATLYWYQQILGQGPKLLIQFQNNGVVDDSQLPKDRFSAERLKGVDSTLKIQPAKLEDSAVYLCASSLAPGGVTFRNTIYFGEGSWLTVV.

The CDR3 region is CASSVDPGHSYEQYF. The CDR3, as DNA: TGTGCCAGCAGCGTAGATCCAGGTCACTCCTACGAGCAGTACTTC. The chain links TRBV9 to TRBJ2-7; D is unresolved. Trimming took 0 bases from V and 0 from J, leaving 10 bases between them. Germline assignment: CDR1 SGDLS and CDR2 YYNGEE. CDR3 length: 15 amino acids.

The gene calls are TRBV28 and TRBJ1-3; the D is unclear. Per germline, CDR1 MDHEN and CDR2 SYDVKM. The CDR3 is made up of 13 amino acids. Between the trimmed V and J ends, which lost 8 bases and 1 base, there was a span of 9 bases. Here the CDR3 DNA reads TGTGCCAGCGGAAAGAGGTCTGGAAACACCATATATTTT. Its translation is CASGKRSGNTIYF.

V and J are TRBV15 and TRBJ2-7; tentatively, D is TRBD2 (5 bases). The germline CDR1 and CDR2 sequences are LNHNV and YYDKDF (reference sequence). The V gene lost 8 bases and the J gene lost 9 bases, with 20 bases spanning the gap. CDR3 length equals 13 residues. The CDR3 nucleotides read TGTGCCACCCGGACGGCAACCCGCGGGTGGCAGTACTTC. It yields the protein CATRTATRGWQYF.

This sequence joins TRBV27 and TRBJ1-1; 7 bases agree with TRBD1. Germline V gene sequence: CDR1 MNHEY, CDR2 SMNVEV (reference sequence). The CDR3 extends over 14 amino acids. V was pared by 4 bases and J by 1 base, with 3 bases of the junction left unmatched. Here the CDR3 reads CASSWTGGNTEAFF. CDR3 nucleotides: TGTGCCAGCAGTTGGACAGGTGGGAACACTGAAGCTTTCTTT.